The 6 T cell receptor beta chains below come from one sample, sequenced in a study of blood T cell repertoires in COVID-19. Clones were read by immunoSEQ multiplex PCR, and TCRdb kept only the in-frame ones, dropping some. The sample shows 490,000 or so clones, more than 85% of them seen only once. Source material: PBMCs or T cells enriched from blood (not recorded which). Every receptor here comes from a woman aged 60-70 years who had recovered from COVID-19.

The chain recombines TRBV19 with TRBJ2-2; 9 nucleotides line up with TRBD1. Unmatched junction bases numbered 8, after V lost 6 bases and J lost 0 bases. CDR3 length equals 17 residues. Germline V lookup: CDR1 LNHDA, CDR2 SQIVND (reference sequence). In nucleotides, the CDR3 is TGTGCCAGTAGCCGGACTGGGACAGGGACGAACACCGGGGAGCTGTTTTTT. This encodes CASSRTGTGTNTGELFF.

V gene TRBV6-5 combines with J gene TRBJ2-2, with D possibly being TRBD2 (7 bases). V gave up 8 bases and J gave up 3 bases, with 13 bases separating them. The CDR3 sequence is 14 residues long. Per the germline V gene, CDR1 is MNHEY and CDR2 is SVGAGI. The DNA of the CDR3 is TGTGCCAGCTGGGGGGGGCGCGACACCGGGGAGCTGTTTTTT. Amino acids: CASWGGRDTGELFF.

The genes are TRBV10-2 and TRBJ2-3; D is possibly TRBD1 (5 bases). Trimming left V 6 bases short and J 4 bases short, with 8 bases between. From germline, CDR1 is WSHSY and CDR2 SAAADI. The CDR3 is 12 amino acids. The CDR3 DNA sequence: TGCGCCAGCAGAGCAGGGTCAGATACGCAGTATTTT. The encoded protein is CASRAGSDTQYF.

The CDR3, as DNA: TGCGCCAGCAGCTTGGAAGGGGTTGGGGCCAACGTCCTGACTTTC. Its protein is CASSLEGVGANVLTF. The gene calls are TRBV5-1 and TRBJ2-6; D may be TRBD1 (5 bases). Germline V gene sequence: CDR1 SGHRS, CDR2 YFSETQ. Trimming removed 0 bases from V and 3 bases from J, with 7 bases in between. The CDR3 totals 15 residues. The complete variable domain, with remaining parts taken from reference TRBV5-1 and TRBJ2-6, reads KAGVTQTPRYLIKTRGQQVTLSCSPISGHRSVSWYQQTPGQGLQFLFEYFSETQRNKGNFPGRFSGRQFSNSRSEMNVSTLELGDSALYLCASSLEGVGANVLTFGAGSRLTVL.

CDR3: CASSASGGDTDTQYF. The CDR3 region has the DNA TGTGCCAGCAGCGCCAGCGGGGGAGACACAGATACGCAGTATTTT. The chain is built from TRBV9 and TRBJ2-3; 8 nucleotides line up with TRBD2. The CDR3 is made up of 15 amino acids. V shed 3 bases and J 2 bases; nucleotides not matched to a gene: 5. Per the germline V gene, CDR1 is SGDLS and CDR2 is YYNGEE.

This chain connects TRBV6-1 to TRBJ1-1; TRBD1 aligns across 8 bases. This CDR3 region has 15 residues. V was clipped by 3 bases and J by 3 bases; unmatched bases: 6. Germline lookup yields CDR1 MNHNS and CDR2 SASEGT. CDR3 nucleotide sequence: TGTGCCAGCAGTGAGGCAGGGGGCGCCGACACTGAAGCTTTCTTT. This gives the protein CASSEAGGADTEAFF.